This T cell receptor beta chain was captured by sequencing in a study of identical twins (dated by TCRdb to between 2015 and 2016). In the study overall: To test whether fetal clonotypes persist, the study used deep sequencing on TCR alpha and beta repertoires from monozygotic twins, unrelated adults of various ages, and cord blood. Replicate twin experiments were performed at different times using different library preparation protocols to rule out contamination. The investigation overall reported the following: Out-of-frame TCR alpha sharing in monozygotic twins was systematically underestimated by recombination models, whereas sharing between unrelated individuals was in agreement with the recombination models. Because the same donors could not be followed over many years, the conclusions depended on cross-sectional statistical analysis. Abundant cord blood beta clonotypes had fewer insertions, young adult naive repertoires showed a similar but weaker trend, and memory repertoires showed no such trend. The excess sharing between twins in beta out-of-frame sequences was weaker because fewer shared sequences reduced the signal-to-noise ratio. Compared with coincidental sharing between unrelated individuals, out-of-frame TCR alpha sequences shared between twins showed an excess of sequences with low generation probability. Zero-insertion analyses could be partly confounded by invariant T cells such as MAIT and iNKT, although diverse VJ usage argued against such confounding for most clonotypes.

Based on the germline V gene, the CDR1 and CDR2 sequences are SQVTM and ANQGSEA. The CDR3 runs 13 amino acids, cysteine and phenylalanine included. Only the CDR3 part of the read is kept: 39 bases, read in frame from the first base. Relative to germline, V is 2 bases shorter and J is 10 bases shorter, with 16 bases between their ends. Every donor was a healthy Caucasian. Three pairs of female monozygotic twins, all aged about 18 to 30 years, were included in the twin cohort. RNA for TCR libraries was isolated from peripheral blood mononuclear cells. About this clonotype: Its antigen is unknown. There are no base qualities to consult, and no much larger clone falls within one base.

The method was 5' RACE. The listed sequencing device is Illumina HiSeq 2000. A universal primer binding site was introduced by template switching, and a unique molecular identifier was present in the final cDNA, enabling accurate counting of TCR cDNA molecules. Specific primers in the conserved constant-segment region were used to synthesize first-strand cDNA for TCR alpha and beta chains. To control for contamination, each cDNA library was double barcoded with a SMART-Mk sample barcode plus Illumina barcodes. TruSeq adapter sequences and Illumina sample barcodes were added in two successive PCR steps. The TCR alpha and beta cDNA libraries were sequenced on the Illumina HiSeq platform using custom primers. The authors processed their data as follows. MiGEC was used to process raw reads and extract unique molecular identifiers, and MiXCR was used to find CDR3 positions. Recombination models were inferred per individual with the repgenHMM and IGoR tools using an EM algorithm. Shared clonotypes were analyzed with the tcR package in R, and sharing was normalized by the product of cloneset sizes. To study raw recombination free of thymic and clonal selection effects, out-of-frame nonproductive sequences were analyzed. In TCRdb, the public reads were trimmed at Q25 with fastp and aligned with MiXCR, with productive beta chains retained. Each entry merges the rows of one CDR3 protein and shows their most common DNA and genes. For this entry, the V and J calls and clone size follow TCRdb and not the study's own pipeline. This sample comprises hundreds of thousands of distinct CDR3 sequences, 9% to 15% of them detected only once. In total, the top ten clones hold around 1.5% of the sample.

The sample was also linked to a second study, of yellow fever vaccine responses in identical twins. The second study's paper adds: The authors reported that the T cell response to vaccination in identical twins appeared partly convergent and partly personalized. Focusing on identical twins, the study followed the T cell clones that responded to the vaccine, and did so with precision.

Here the chain combines TRBV29-1 and TRBJ2-3, and perhaps TRBD2 as D gene, on 6 matching bases. Source material: PBMCs. The TCR sequence derives from a woman aged 18-29 years in good health. The CDR3 has the sequence CSVEKIGGVAQYF. DNA sequence: TGCAGCGTTGAAAAGATTGGCGGGGTGGCGCAGTATTTT.